Reported below is one T cell receptor beta chain. Its matching antigen is unknown. Different DNA sequences within this sample yield the same CDR3. This sample was included in a study of shared clonotypes between healthy human individuals. This CDR3 spans 11 amino acids. CDR1 is SGHAT, CDR2 FQNNGV, per germline. V was pared by 5 bases and J by 9 bases, with 0 bases of the junction left unmatched. General study points: Compared with clonotypes that all four donors shared, non-shared clonotypes had lower generation probabilities.

This table comes from immunoSEQ multiplex PCR, and its TCRdb copy is limited to in-frame clones, with some not included. Counted here are around 1,000,000 clones, approximately 75% occurring once; the ten biggest clones make up roughly 0.9%. This TCR was sampled from a young man in good health. Some clones in this sample may be carry-over from other donors' samples. Material for sequencing was memory CD4+ T cells from PBMCs. Subset here: CD45RA-negative fraction. V is TRBV11-2 and J is TRBJ2-1, with 8 positions matching TRBD2. The CDR3 nucleotides read TGTGCCAGCAGCCTAGCGGGTGAGCAGTTCTTC. Its translation: CASSLAGEQFF.